The 12 T cell receptor beta chains presented below share a single source sample, sequenced in a study of blood T cell repertoires in COVID-19. Libraries were prepared by immunoSEQ multiplex PCR; TCRdb keeps only in-frame clonotypes and omits some of them. The repertoire holds around 74,000 clones, with around 90% as singletons. The specimen was peripheral blood. These receptor sequences come from a man aged 50-59 years with active COVID-19.

V is TRBV7-2 and J is TRBJ2-1; TRBD2 agrees at 10 bases. Germline assignment: CDR1 SGHTA and CDR2 FQGNSA. The CDR3 contains 17 residues. V trimming: 6 bases; J trimming: 2 bases; junction bases outside the gene matches: 10. CDR3 amino acids: CASSLRASGGPYNEQFF. The DNA of the CDR3 is TGTGCCAGCAGTCTAAGGGCTAGCGGGGGTCCCTACAATGAGCAGTTCTTC.

The chain employs TRBV7-3 and TRBJ2-2; 7 bases are shared with TRBD2. Germline CDR1 reads SGHTA; CDR2 reads FQGTGA. The length of the CDR3 is 16 residues. Trimming took 3 bases from V and 4 from J; bases not matched to a gene: 8. The DNA for the CDR3 is TGTGCCAGCAGCTTCACGGGCGGGGGTCCCACCGGGGAGCTGTTTTTT. Residues: CASSFTGGGPTGELFF.

The rearrangement uses TRBV5-1 and TRBJ2-7, with a possible D match to TRBD2 (5 bases). CDR1 and CDR2 (germline): SGHRS, YFSETQ. The V gene lost 2 bases and the J gene lost 0 bases, with 6 bases spanning the gap. The CDR3 is 13 residues long. CDR3 amino acids: CASSFGSSYEQYF. DNA of the CDR3: TGCGCCAGCAGCTTTGGGAGCTCCTACGAGCAGTACTTC.

This clone occurred a few times. The chain couples TRBV6-5 to TRBJ1-1, with TRBD1 as a possible D gene (6 bases). This CDR3 contains 13 residues. Looked up from germline, CDR1 is MNHEY and CDR2 is SVGAGI. Trimming took off 10 bases at V and 0 bases at J, with 12 bases between the two ends. DNA for the CDR3: TGTGCCACCCACACAGGGATGAACACTGAAGCTTTCTTT. The encoded protein is CATHTGMNTEAFF.

The V and J genes are TRBV18 and TRBJ2-2, with 9 nucleotides matching TRBD1. With V trimmed by 3 bases and J by 2 bases, 4 bases remained unmatched. This CDR3 is 16 amino acids long. In germline, CDR1 is KGHSH, CDR2 LQKENI. The CDR3 loop reads CASSPAGQGNTGELFF. CDR3 DNA sequence: TGTGCCAGCTCACCCGCGGGACAGGGAAACACCGGGGAGCTGTTTTTT.

The chain carries TRBV12-3 or TRBV12-4 and TRBJ1-2; a possible D gene is TRBD1 (5 bases). CDR3 size: 12 residues. The V end lost 6 bases, the J end lost 6 bases, and 11 bases lay between the germline ends. CDR3 nucleotide sequence: TGTGCCAGCAGCGGACATTCGGATGGCTACACCTTC. Translation: CASSGHSDGYTF.

J is TRBJ1-4 and V is TRBV28; TRBD1 aligns across 8 bases. The CDR3 has 15 residues. CDR1 is MDHEN and CDR2 is SYDVKM in the germline V gene. V lost 5 bases and J lost 6; bases outside the gene matches: 8. The chain's CDR3 is CASSLPTGAHEKLFF. In DNA form, the CDR3 reads TGTGCCAGCAGTCTCCCGACAGGGGCCCATGAAAAACTGTTTTTT.

The V and J genes are TRBV15 and TRBJ1-1; no reliable D call. The V end lost 1 base, the J end lost 4 bases, and 10 bases lay between the germline ends. The CDR3 covers 14 residues. The germline V gene encodes CDR1 LNHNV and CDR2 YYDKDF (reference sequence). The CDR3 protein is CATSRAQRITEAFF. As DNA, the CDR3 is TGTGCCACCAGCAGAGCACAAAGAATCACTGAAGCTTTCTTT.

The chain uses TRBV15 and TRBJ2-7; TRBD1 is a possible D gene (6 bases). The CDR3 sequence is 13 residues long. CDR1 is LNHNV and CDR2 is YYDKDF in the germline V gene (reference sequence). V shed 6 bases and J shed 2 bases, with 11 bases lying between them. CDR3 loop: CATSVGTTYEQYF. The CDR3 bases are TGTGCCACCAGTGTGGGGACAACCTACGAGCAGTACTTC.

The chain joins TRBV11-2 to TRBJ2-7, with D perhaps matching TRBD2 (5 bases). V was clipped by 2 bases and J by 2 bases, with 13 bases between them. CDR1 and CDR2 from the germline V gene are SGHAT and FQNNGV. The CDR3 has 15 amino acids. Written as DNA, the CDR3 is TGTGCCAGCAGCTTAAAGGGAGAGTGGCCCTACGAGCAGTACTTC. It translates to CASSLKGEWPYEQYF.

V gene TRBV18 combines with J gene TRBJ2-1, with TRBD2 identical over 7 bases. The CDR3 loop spans 13 amino acids. CDR1 and CDR2 from the germline V gene are KGHSH and LQKENI. V shed 4 bases and J 6 bases; nucleotides not matched to a gene: 3. The CDR3 nucleotides are TGTGCCAGCTCACGCTCGGGGGGCAATGAGCAGTTCTTC. Translation: CASSRSGGNEQFF.

The chain combines TRBV19 with TRBJ2-3, with TRBD2 matching over 8 bases. The trim removed 5 bases at V and 3 bases at J, leaving 13 bases unmatched. This CDR3 spans 17 amino acids. Per germline, CDR1 LNHDA and CDR2 SQIVND (reference sequence). The CDR3 region is CASSLTSVSGRTDTQYF. As DNA, the CDR3 is TGTGCCAGTAGTTTAACGTCAGTAAGCGGGAGAACAGATACGCAGTATTTT. Based on the CDR3 plus reference TRBV19 and TRBJ2-3, the full variable domain is DGGITQSPKYLFRKEGQNVTLSCEQNLNHDAMYWYRQDPGQGLRLIYYSQIVNDFQKGDIAEGYSVSREKKESFPLTVTSAQKNPTAFYLCASSLTSVSGRTDTQYFGPGTRLTVL.